The 26 T cell receptor beta chains below come from one sample, sequenced in a study of blood T cell repertoires in COVID-19 (dated by TCRdb to the early 2020s). Libraries were constructed by the immunoSEQ multiplex PCR assay. The clones in this table, taken by TCRdb from immuneACCESS, are in-frame only. Not every clone is retained; where verified, under half of the shortfall comes from an unresolved V gene, and the cause of the rest is unknown. This sample comprises roughly 19,000 clones, approximately 90% of them detected only once. Approximately 5% of the sample lies in the top ten. Sequenced input: PBMCs or T cells enriched from blood (not recorded which). The receptors were sampled from a woman aged 25-40 years who had recovered from COVID-19.

The chain has TRBV7-2 and TRBJ1-2; D call uncertain. Germline assignment: CDR1 SGHTA and CDR2 FQGNSA. The CDR3 is 14 residues long. V lost 4 bases, J lost 4 bases, and 13 bases lay in between. The CDR3 region has the DNA TGTGCCAGCAGCTCCCCGGAGGCGGGCTATGGCTACACCTTC. Amino acids: CASSSPEAGYGYTF.

CDR3 in DNA: TGTGCCAGCAGCCTTGGACAGGGCATCTATGGCTACACCTTC. Protein sequence: CASSLGQGIYGYTF. The chain joins TRBV7-2 to TRBJ1-2; 8 positions agree with TRBD1. The CDR3 runs to 14 residues. Germline assignment: CDR1 SGHTA and CDR2 FQGNSA. With 5 bases clipped from V and 4 bases from J, the junction kept 6 bases outside the gene matches.

The rearrangement links TRBV27 to TRBJ2-1; 7 positions agree with TRBD1. The CDR3 contains 12 residues. Germline assignment: CDR1 MNHEY and CDR2 SMNVEV (reference sequence). The V gene end was trimmed by 6 bases and the J gene end by 7 bases; junction bases not matched to a gene: 3. CDR3 coding DNA: TGTGCCAGCAGCAACAGGGGAAATGAGCAGTTCTTC. Its protein is CASSNRGNEQFF.

The chain links TRBV9 to TRBJ1-1, with TRBD1 matching over 9 bases. Unmatched junction bases numbered 2, after V lost 4 bases and J lost 1 base. Germline CDR1 and CDR2: SGDLS and YYNGEE. This CDR3 region has 14 residues. CDR3 amino acids: CASSRTGANTEAFF. The CDR3 region has the DNA TGTGCCAGCAGCCGGACAGGGGCGAACACTGAAGCTTTCTTT.

The chain is built from TRBV6-5 and TRBJ1-5, with 7 bases identical to TRBD1. V gave up 7 bases and J gave up 3 bases; unmatched junction bases: 9. The CDR3 covers 15 residues. Germline-derived CDR1 and CDR2 are MNHEY and SVGAGI. CDR3 sequence: CASTPDRLNNQPQHF. The CDR3 coding sequence is TGTGCCAGCACCCCGGACAGGTTGAACAATCAGCCCCAGCATTTT.

The chain links TRBV30 to TRBJ1-1; weak D call: TRBD1 (5 bases). Trimming took 1 base from V and 2 from J, leaving 20 bases between them. There are 17 residues in the CDR3. The germline V gene encodes CDR1 GTSNPN and CDR2 SVGIG (reference sequence). The CDR3 here is CAWSAGTSLRGNTEAFF. DNA for the CDR3: TGTGCCTGGAGTGCAGGGACTTCCCTGCGGGGCAACACTGAAGCTTTCTTT.

The CDR3 reads CAWSSLGRNEQFF. CDR3 nucleotide sequence: TGTGCCTGGAGTTCACTAGGGAGGAATGAGCAGTTCTTC. The rearrangement uses TRBV30 and TRBJ2-1; D perhaps matches TRBD2 (6 bases). Germline assignment: CDR1 GTSNPN and CDR2 SVGIG (reference sequence). V lost 2 bases and J 7 bases, leaving 12 bases between the germline ends. This CDR3 has 13 residues.

This clone occurred once. This sequence joins TRBV9 and TRBJ2-1, with 8 bases lining up with TRBD2. The CDR3 is 14 amino acids. The germline CDR1 and CDR2 sequences are SGDLS and YYNGEE. V was pared by 0 bases and J by 10 bases, with 6 bases of the junction left unmatched. The CDR3 reads CASSVVSGKIEQFF. CDR3 sequence (DNA): TGTGCCAGCAGCGTAGTTAGCGGGAAAATCGAGCAGTTCTTC.

This chain uses TRBV11-2 with TRBJ1-2, with 8 positions matching TRBD1. Trimming at V came to 1 base and at J to 6 bases, leaving 1 base not matched to a gene. Germline V gives CDR1 SGHAT, CDR2 FQNNGV. This CDR3 has 13 residues. CDR3 loop: CASSLAGGDGYTF. CDR3 nucleotide sequence: TGTGCCAGCAGCTTAGCAGGGGGCGATGGCTACACCTTC.

This clone was picked up one time. The V call is TRBV18, the J call TRBJ2-1, with 7 positions matching TRBD2. V trimming: 10 bases; J trimming: 3 bases; junction bases outside the gene matches: 9. CDR1 and CDR2 from the germline V gene are KGHSH and LQKENI. CDR3 size: 14 residues. The CDR3 sequence is CATRGVAGYNEQFF. CDR3 in DNA: TGTGCCACCCGAGGGGTAGCGGGCTACAATGAGCAGTTCTTC. Variable domain in full (rest from reference TRBV18 and TRBJ2-1): NAGVMQNPRHLVRRRGQEARLRCSPMKGHSHVYWYRQLPEEGLKFMVYLQKENIIDESGMPKERFSAEFPKEGPSILRIQQVVRGDSAAYFCATRGVAGYNEQFFGPGTRLTVL.

CDR3 nucleotides: TGTGCCAGCAGCTTGGTCGGGGGTGGGGAGACCCAGTACTTC. It encodes CASSLVGGGETQYF. The rearrangement uses TRBV5-4 and TRBJ2-5; tentatively, D is TRBD2 (6 bases). From germline, CDR1 is SGHNT and CDR2 YYREEE (reference sequence). V lost 0 bases and J 5 bases, leaving 11 bases between the germline ends. CDR3 size: 14 residues.

This clone appeared a single time. The V call is TRBV27, the J call TRBJ1-6; D unclear. The CDR3 is 17 residues long. Germline assignment: CDR1 MNHEY and CDR2 SMNVEV (reference sequence). V lost 6 bases and J lost 0, with 15 bases in between. Written as DNA, the CDR3 is TGTGCCAGCAGCCAAACCCTGGCCAACTCCTATAATTCACCCCTCCACTTT. It encodes CASSQTLANSYNSPLHF.

V gene TRBV6-2 or TRBV6-3 combines with J gene TRBJ1-1, with 9 bases matching TRBD1. This CDR3 comprises 16 residues. The germline gives CDR1 MNHEY, CDR2 SVGEGT. J was trimmed by 7 bases and V by 0 bases; bases with no gene match: 9. The CDR3 is CASSYSRGDRAFEAFF. Written as DNA, the CDR3 is TGTGCCAGCAGTTACTCGAGGGGGGACAGGGCGTTTGAAGCTTTCTTT.

V gene TRBV7-8 combines with J gene TRBJ2-3; tentatively, D is TRBD1 (5 bases). CDR1 is SGHVS, CDR2 FQNEAQ, per germline. CDR3 length: 13 residues. Trimming pared 5 bases from V and 5 bases from J, leaving 11 bases between. CDR3 DNA: TGTGCCAGCAGCCCAGGGCGAGTAGATACGCAGTATTTT. Encoded protein: CASSPGRVDTQYF.

This chain joins TRBV6-5 and TRBJ1-5, with a weak D call TRBD1 (5 bases). CDR1 and CDR2 (germline): MNHEY, SVGAGI. This CDR3 is built from 13 residues. The V end lost 2 bases, the J end lost 5 bases, and 7 bases lay between the germline ends. DNA for the CDR3: TGTGCCAGCAGTTACCGGGGGGATCAGCCCCAGCATTTT. Protein: CASSYRGDQPQHF.

Concerning this clone: A read error may account for a junction end that differs from germline. The DNA of the CDR3 is TGTGCCAGCAGCTCCCACAATGAGCAGTTCTTC. Protein product: CASSSHNEQFF. The chain combines TRBV28 with TRBJ2-1; D call uncertain. Germline values: CDR1 MDHEN, CDR2 SYDVKM. The CDR3 consists of 11 residues. The full variable domain, rest sourced from reference TRBV28 and TRBJ2-1, is DVKVTQSSRYLVKRTGEKVFLECVQDMDHENMFWYRQDPGLGLRLIYFSYDVKMKEKGDIPEGYSVSREKKERFSLILESASTNQTSMYLCASSSHNEQFFGPGTRLTVL.

V usage is TRBV27 and J usage is TRBJ2-3; D may be TRBD2 (5 bases). The CDR3 covers 13 residues. V dropped 2 bases and J dropped 4 bases, with 7 bases sitting between them. Germline V gene data show CDR1 as MNHEY and CDR2 as SMNVEV (reference sequence). DNA for the CDR3: TGTGCCAGCAGTTTAACCGGGGCAGATACGCAGTATTTT. Protein sequence: CASSLTGADTQYF.

This clone was seen only once. The chain couples TRBV3-1 (or the pseudogene TRBV3-2) to TRBJ2-1; maybe TRBD2 (6 bases). This CDR3 spans 18 amino acids. Germline loops: CDR1 LGHDT, CDR2 YNNKEL (reference sequence). V was pared by 6 bases and J by 0 bases, with 21 bases between. The DNA of the CDR3 is TGTGCCAGCAGACTTAGACCGAGGGACTGGAGCTCCTACAATGAGCAGTTCTTC. This translates into CASRLRPRDWSSYNEQFF.

CDR3 in DNA: TGTGCCAGCAGCTCCAGTAATAGCAATCAGCCCCAGCATTTT. It is translated as CASSSSNSNQPQHF. V usage is TRBV6-5 and J usage is TRBJ1-5, with unresolved D. V was cut by 6 bases and J by 0 bases, with 9 bases left in between. The CDR3 has 14 amino acids. Germline CDR1 is MNHEY and CDR2 is SVGAGI.

V gene TRBV5-4 combines with J gene TRBJ2-1; 13 bases are shared with TRBD2. The CDR3 loop spans 18 amino acids. Germline loops: CDR1 SGHNT, CDR2 YYREEE (reference sequence). With V trimmed by 3 bases and J by 3 bases, 9 bases remained unmatched. CDR3 protein: CASSSAGTSGASYNEQFF. In DNA form, the CDR3 reads TGTGCCAGCAGCTCCGCCGGGACTAGCGGGGCGAGCTACAATGAGCAGTTCTTC.

V gene TRBV7-3 combines with J gene TRBJ2-4, with a weak D call TRBD1 (5 bases). The germline V and J ends were trimmed by 2 bases and 5 bases, with 10 bases remaining between them. CDR3 length: 14 residues. Germline V lookup: CDR1 SGHTA, CDR2 FQGTGA. The CDR3 region is CASSLGQGQNIQYF. Written as DNA, the CDR3 is TGTGCCAGCAGCTTAGGGCAGGGCCAAAACATTCAGTACTTC.

The chain joins TRBV7-2 to TRBJ2-5; tentatively, D is TRBD2 (7 bases). The CDR3 has 15 residues. The V end was cut by 1 base, the J end by 1 base, with 10 bases between. The germline V gene encodes CDR1 SGHTA and CDR2 FQGNSA. CDR3 DNA: TGTGCCAGCAGCTTAGGCGGGGGCGGCCAAGAGACCCAGTACTTC. This gives the protein CASSLGGGGQETQYF.

The chain uses TRBV18 and TRBJ1-2; no reliable D call. Trimming took off 1 base at V and 1 base at J, with 13 bases between the two ends. There are 16 residues in the CDR3. The germline gives CDR1 KGHSH, CDR2 LQKENI. The chain's CDR3 is CASSPLEQALNYGYTF. The CDR3 bases are TGTGCCAGCTCACCACTAGAGCAGGCGCTTAACTATGGCTACACCTTC.

This clone was picked up one time. The chain is built from TRBV27 and TRBJ1-2, with TRBD1 as a possible D gene (5 bases). The CDR3 length is 13 residues. Per germline, CDR1 MNHEY and CDR2 SMNVEV (reference sequence). Trimming left V 6 bases short and J 3 bases short, with 11 bases between. CDR3 nucleotide sequence: TGTGCCAGCAGCGGACAACCCTACTATGGCTACACCTTC. This codes for CASSGQPYYGYTF.

V and J are TRBV29-1 and TRBJ1-4; 8 bases agree with TRBD1. CDR1 and CDR2 (germline): SQVTM, ANQGSEA. CDR3 length: 13 amino acids. The J segment lost 7 bases and the V segment lost 8 bases, leaving 9 bases of the junction unmatched. The CDR3 sequence is CSFSGTGGEKLFF. The DNA of the CDR3 is TGCAGCTTCTCCGGCACAGGGGGTGAAAAACTGTTTTTT. The variable domain in full, with the rest retrieved from reference TRBV29-1 and TRBJ1-4, is SAVISQKPSRDICQRGTSLTIQCQVDSQVTMMFWYRQQPGQSLTLIATANQGSEATYESGFVIDKFPISRPNLTFSTLTVSNMSPEDSSIYLCSFSGTGGEKLFFGSGTQLSVL.

The rearrangement links TRBV5-1 to TRBJ2-3; 12 positions agree with TRBD2. This CDR3 is 17 amino acids long. The germline V gene encodes CDR1 SGHRS and CDR2 YFSETQ. The V segment lost 1 base and the J segment 2 bases; nucleotides outside the gene matches: 5. CDR3 coding DNA: TGCGCCAGCAGCTTGCCGACTAGCGGGGGACCCACAGATACGCAGTATTTT. Protein sequence: CASSLPTSGGPTDTQYF.